The 6 T cell receptor beta chains reported below all come from one sample, sequenced in a study of CD8+ T cells in alopecia areata. cDNA reverse transcribed from extracted RNA served as the sequencing template. Here immunoSEQ multiplex PCR was the method, and the copy in TCRdb shows in-frame clones only, minus some. Of under 350,000 clones listed, roughly 50% are singletons. Regarding treatment: oral pan-JAK inhibitor, 5-10 mg twice daily. Sequencing was performed on CD4+ T cells sorted from blood, taken at week 24, from a patient treated with tofacitinib. The source is a human donor with alopecia areata.

The V and J genes are TRBV30 and TRBJ2-2; the D gene is possibly TRBD2 (6 bases). This CDR3 region has 16 residues. V dropped 3 bases and J dropped 3 bases, with 17 bases sitting between them. Germline values: CDR1 GTSNPN, CDR2 SVGIG (reference sequence). CDR3 DNA: TGTGCCTGGAGGTCGGGCGGGGCTTCGGACACCGGGGAGCTGTTTTTT. Residues: CAWRSGGASDTGELFF.

V is TRBV7-2 and J is TRBJ2-6; TRBD2 matches at 10 bases. The J segment lost 0 bases and the V segment lost 0 bases, leaving 2 bases of the junction unmatched. This CDR3 region has 18 residues. CDR1 and CDR2 from the germline V gene are SGHTA and FQGNSA. The CDR3 loop is CASSLATSGASGANVLTF. In DNA form, the CDR3 reads TGTGCCAGCAGCTTAGCTACTAGCGGGGCCTCTGGGGCCAACGTCCTGACTTTC.

The CDR3 here is CASSFPGQDYEQYF. CDR3 bases: TGCGCCAGCAGCTTTCCGGGACAGGACTACGAGCAGTACTTC. The chain has TRBV5-1 and TRBJ2-7; 8 bases line up with TRBD1. This CDR3 is 14 amino acids long. After removal of 2 bases from V and 3 bases from J, the junction contained 4 bases not matched to a gene. Germline CDR1 reads SGHRS; CDR2 reads YFSETQ.

This chain connects TRBV27 to TRBJ2-3; 7 nucleotides agree with TRBD1. This CDR3 is 19 amino acids long. J gave up 0 bases and V 5 bases, and 17 bases lay outside the gene matches. Germline CDR1 is MNHEY and CDR2 is SMNVEV (reference sequence). The CDR3 sequence: CASSLARQGFLTSTDTQYF. CDR3 DNA sequence: TGTGCCAGCAGTCTCGCCCGACAGGGATTTCTGACTAGCACAGATACGCAGTATTTT.

This clone was observed a few times. J is TRBJ2-7 and V is TRBV10-3; a possible D gene is TRBD1 (6 bases). The ends were cut back, 2 bases at V and 2 bases at J, with 7 bases in the middle. CDR1 and CDR2 (germline): ENHRY, SYGVKD. This CDR3 region has 13 residues. CDR3 sequence (DNA): TGTGCCATCAGTGAGGGGGGCACCTACGAGCAGTACTTC. It encodes CAISEGGTYEQYF.

V usage is TRBV29-1 and J usage is TRBJ2-7; 11 bases are shared with TRBD1. After removal of 4 bases from V and 3 bases from J, the junction contained 8 bases not matched to a gene. The CDR3 covers 15 residues. CDR1 and CDR2 (germline): SQVTM, ANQGSEA. CDR3 region: CSVGVDRGPIYEQYF. The CDR3 nucleotides read TGCAGCGTTGGGGTGGACAGGGGGCCCATCTACGAGCAGTACTTC.